These 28 T cell receptor beta chains share one sample of origin, sequenced in a study of CD8 T cells in ankylosing spondylitis. TCRdb processed the 5' RACE reads anew with MiXCR; each CDR3 protein has one entry. The table has hundreds of thousands of distinct CDR3 sequences, roughly 20% seen once; the top ten hold 7.5% to 9.5%. The sequencing input was blood, either unsorted or a sorted T cell fraction (not recorded which). The source of these receptors is a male donor with ankylosing spondylitis or in good health (not recorded which).

In its sample, this clonotype was seen a few times. The chain is built from TRBV7-2 and TRBJ1-5; D remains ambiguous. V lost 1 base to trimming and J lost 3 bases, with 10 bases between them. The V gene's germline CDR1 is SGHTA and CDR2 FQGNSA. There are 15 residues in the CDR3. CDR3 in DNA: TGTGCCAGCAGCTTAGGACTGGCGGCCAATCAGCCCCAGCATTTT. It specifies CASSLGLAANQPQHF.

The chain carries TRBV19 and TRBJ2-1; 7 nucleotides line up with TRBD1. The trim removed 7 bases at V and 0 bases at J, leaving 3 bases unmatched. This CDR3 has 14 residues. Germline V lookup: CDR1 LNHDA, CDR2 SQIVND (reference sequence). CDR3 in DNA: TGTGCCAGTACCTGGGACAGCTCCTACAATGAGCAGTTCTTC. Protein sequence: CASTWDSSYNEQFF.

The chain uses TRBV14 and TRBJ2-1; TRBD1 aligns across 10 bases. Trimming took 0 bases from V and 14 from J; bases not matched to a gene: 7. Germline lookup yields CDR1 SGHDN and CDR2 FVKESK. The CDR3 is 14 amino acids. CDR3 sequence: CASSQEIGQGVKFF. In nucleotides, the CDR3 is TGTGCCAGCAGCCAAGAAATCGGACAGGGGGTCAAGTTCTTC.

This clonotype was counted a few times. This sequence joins TRBV11-2 and TRBJ2-1, with 9 positions matching TRBD1. CDR1 SGHAT and CDR2 FQNNGV come from the germline V gene. V was clipped by 8 bases and J by 8 bases; unmatched bases: 4. The length of the CDR3 is 12 residues. DNA of the CDR3: TGTGCCAGCTGCCGGGACAGGGATGAGCAGTTCTTC. This sequence encodes CASCRDRDEQFF.

The J gene is TRBJ1-2, the V gene TRBV24-1; no clear D gene. This CDR3 has 14 residues. V was cut by 4 bases and J by 4 bases, with 12 bases left in between. Per the germline V gene, CDR1 is KGHDR and CDR2 is SFDVKD. The CDR3 coding sequence is TGTGCCACCAGTGAGGCCTCAAATATCTATGGCTACACCTTC. Its protein product is CATSEASNIYGYTF.

This chain joins TRBV5-1 and TRBJ2-1, with a weak D call TRBD2 (6 bases). CDR3 length equals 16 residues. Germline CDR1 reads SGHRS; CDR2 reads YFSETQ. Deletions cut 0 bases from V and 2 bases from J, with 12 bases between. The CDR3 loop reads CASSLVGGSPYNEQFF. The CDR3 DNA follows: TGCGCCAGCAGCTTGGTGGGGGGTTCCCCCTACAATGAGCAGTTCTTC.

This rearrangement joins TRBV7-9 to TRBJ2-1; D gene uncertain. The germline gives CDR1 SEHNR, CDR2 FQNEAQ (reference sequence). The CDR3 sequence is 12 residues long. V was trimmed by 5 bases and J by 9 bases, leaving 11 bases between them. The chain's CDR3 is CASSLFRGEQFF. As DNA, the CDR3 is TGTGCCAGCAGCCTTTTCCGCGGTGAGCAGTTCTTC.

This clonotype was seen a few times. The gene calls are TRBV10-3 and TRBJ1-5, with 7 bases aligning to TRBD1. The junction had 6 bases not matched to a gene; V was cut back by 3 bases and J by 4 bases. This CDR3 has 15 residues. Germline V gives CDR1 ENHRY, CDR2 SYGVKD. As DNA, the CDR3 is TGTGCCATCAGTGATGCAGGGGGTCCTAATCAGCCCCAGCATTTT. It yields the protein CAISDAGGPNQPQHF.

The CDR3 DNA reads TGTGCCAGCAGTTACGGCGAACTAGCGCCCACAGATACGCAGTATTTT. This codes for CASSYGELAPTDTQYF. J is TRBJ2-3 and V is TRBV6-5; 7 positions agree with TRBD2. In germline, CDR1 is MNHEY, CDR2 SVGAGI. The ends lost 2 bases at V and 2 bases at J; junction bases unmatched: 7. The CDR3 contains 16 residues.

The chain recombines TRBV28 with TRBJ2-7; 9 bases fit TRBD1. The J segment lost 3 bases and the V segment lost 5 bases, leaving 8 bases of the junction unmatched. The CDR3 totals 15 residues. CDR1 and CDR2 (germline): MDHEN, SYDVKM. The CDR3 bases are TGTGCCAGCAGTCCAGGGGGACAGGGAGGCTACGAGCAGTACGTC. Residues: CASSPGGQGGYEQYV.

The chain employs TRBV7-8 and TRBJ1-1, with TRBD1 as a possible D gene (6 bases). The germline V gene has CDR1 SGHVS and CDR2 FQNEAQ. The CDR3 is 14 residues long. Between the trimmed V and J ends, which lost 1 base and 4 bases, there was a span of 10 bases. The CDR3 nucleotides are TGTGCCAGCAGCTTAGGACAGGTGACCACTGAAGCTTTCTTT. Its translation is CASSLGQVTTEAFF.

The table lists this clonotype with many counts. V usage is TRBV24-1 and J usage is TRBJ2-3; 7 bases line up with TRBD2. The CDR3 spans 16 residues. Trimming took 4 bases from V and 3 from J; bases not matched to a gene: 9. Looked up from germline, CDR1 is KGHDR and CDR2 is SFDVKD. The CDR3 is CATSDPDPSGTDTQYF. Written as DNA, the CDR3 is TGTGCCACCAGTGACCCGGATCCTAGCGGAACAGATACGCAGTATTTT.

The genes are TRBV25-1 and TRBJ1-1; TRBD1 agrees at 8 bases. This CDR3 spans 12 amino acids. J was trimmed by 7 bases and V by 4 bases; bases with no gene match: 2. CDR1 and CDR2 (germline): MGHDK, SYGVNS. CDR3 in DNA: TGTGCCAGCAGTGCGACAGGGGATGAAGCTTTCTTT. Protein product: CASSATGDEAFF.

The V and J genes are TRBV9 and TRBJ1-3; 8 nucleotides agree with TRBD1. Germline CDR1 reads SGDLS; CDR2 reads YYNGEE. V gave up 4 bases and J gave up 1 base; unmatched junction bases: 10. The CDR3 contains 17 residues. The CDR3 nucleotides are TGTGCCAGCAGCATAACCGGGACAGGCGGTTCTGGAAACACCATATATTTT. It codes for CASSITGTGGSGNTIYF.

This clonotype was seen a few times. One junction end disagrees with the germline gene, perhaps due to a read error. V gene TRBV15 combines with J gene TRBJ2-1; perhaps TRBD1 as D (6 bases). The CDR3 totals 14 residues. Germline V CDR1 and CDR2: LNHNV, YYDKDF (reference sequence). The CDR3 nucleotides are TGTGCCACCAACAGAGACCCACAGGGAAATGAGCAGTTCTTC. This sequence encodes CATNRDPQGNEQFF.

This sequence joins TRBV10-3 and TRBJ2-7; D is possibly TRBD1 or TRBD2 (5 bases each). Germline CDR1 and CDR2: ENHRY and SYGVKD. CDR3 length equals 13 residues. V was cut by 0 bases and J by 2 bases, with 5 bases left in between. CDR3 in DNA: TGTGCCATCAGTGAGTCGGGGGCCTACGAGCAGTACGTC. This gives the protein CAISESGAYEQYV.

CDR3 sequence: CASSLAQGTQYF. CDR3 bases: TGTGCCAGCAGCTTAGCGCAGGGGACCCAGTACTTC. The chain recombines TRBV7-8 with TRBJ2-5; D is possibly TRBD1 (5 bases). CDR1 is SGHVS and CDR2 is FQNEAQ in the germline V gene. This CDR3 is built from 12 residues. V dropped 0 bases and J dropped 7 bases, with 6 bases sitting between them.

This clonotype occurred a few times. The V call is TRBV7-6, the J call TRBJ2-1, with D uncertain. This CDR3 comprises 14 residues. V was trimmed by 1 base and J by 5 bases, leaving 9 bases between them. Germline assignment: CDR1 SGHVS and CDR2 FNYEAQ. CDR3 region: CASSLGGANNEQFF. Written as DNA, the CDR3 is TGTGCCAGCAGCTTAGGTGGCGCCAACAATGAGCAGTTCTTC.

This chain links TRBV21-1 with TRBJ2-7; whether TRBD2, the table's D call, matches the DNA was not checked. TRBV21-1 is tagged as a pseudogene. The CDR3 has 16 residues. CDR3 amino acids: CASSKAEGGVTYEQYV. DNA for the CDR3: TGTGCCAGCAGCAAAGCAGAGGGAGGGGTGACCTACGAGCAGTACGTC.

The CDR3 bases are TGCAGTGCTAGTGAACAGACCACCGGGGAGCTGTTTTTT. Translating it yields CSASEQTTGELFF. The genes are TRBV20-1 and TRBJ2-2; D not resolved. Trimming shortened V by 3 bases and J by 4 bases, and 9 bases separated the two germline ends. CDR3 length: 13 amino acids. Germline V gene lookup returns CDR1 DFQATT and CDR2 SNEGSKA (reference sequence).

The chain employs TRBV18 and TRBJ1-4; the match to TRBD1 covers 10 bases. CDR1 is KGHSH and CDR2 is LQKENI in the germline V gene. The V segment lost 6 bases and the J segment 8 bases; nucleotides outside the gene matches: 6. CDR3 length: 14 residues. The CDR3 here is CASSSTGGGEKLFF. In nucleotides, the CDR3 is TGTGCCAGCTCGTCGACAGGGGGCGGGGAAAAACTGTTTTTT.

The CDR3: CSAPQGASETQYF. CDR3 bases: TGCAGTGCTCCACAGGGGGCTAGCGAGACCCAGTACTTC. The rearrangement uses TRBV20-1 and TRBJ2-5, with 9 bases lining up with TRBD1. V dropped 5 bases and J dropped 5; count of bases not matched to a gene: 6. The CDR3 covers 13 residues. Looked up from germline, CDR1 is DFQATT and CDR2 is SNEGSKA (reference sequence).

This clonotype was counted only a few times. V gene TRBV5-1 combines with J gene TRBJ1-1, with D unclear. Germline loops: CDR1 SGHRS, CDR2 YFSETQ. The CDR3 is 13 residues long. V was pared by 0 bases and J by 3 bases, with 6 bases between. DNA for the CDR3: TGCGCCAGCAGCTTGGACAAGTACACTGAAGCTTTCTTT. This encodes CASSLDKYTEAFF.

This clonotype was counted between two and nine times. The chain links TRBV7-3 to TRBJ2-1, with D possibly being TRBD2 (6 bases). The V and J ends lost 5 bases and 8 bases respectively, with 19 bases between them. Germline values: CDR1 SGHTA, CDR2 FQGTGA. The CDR3 length is 15 residues. The CDR3 spells CASSQGVGGGHEQFF. The CDR3 region has the DNA TGTGCCAGCAGCCAGGGCGTGGGGGGAGGCCATGAGCAGTTCTTC. Complete variable domain (other parts from reference TRBV7-3 and TRBJ2-1): GAGVSQTPSNKVTEKGKYVELRCDPISGHTALYWYRQSLGQGPEFLIYFQGTGAADDSGLPNDRFFAVRPEGSVSTLKIQRTERGDSAVYLCASSQGVGGGHEQFFGPGTRLTVL.

This clonotype was observed at least ten times. V usage is TRBV29-1 and J usage is TRBJ2-5; D remains ambiguous. The CDR3 has 14 amino acids. Germline CDR1 SQVTM, CDR2 ANQGSEA. V dropped 6 bases and J dropped 5 bases, with 19 bases sitting between them. This chain's CDR3 is CSVPPNSFGETQYF. The CDR3 DNA reads as TGCAGCGTCCCCCCGAACTCCTTTGGGGAGACCCAGTACTTC.

This clonotype was found a few times. The rearrangement uses TRBV28 and TRBJ1-2; 9 bases are a match to TRBD1. This CDR3 spans 13 amino acids. The junction had 2 bases not matched to a gene; V was cut back by 2 bases and J by 7 bases. In germline, CDR1 is MDHEN, CDR2 SYDVKM. The CDR3 coding sequence is TGTGCCAGCAGTTTAACAGGGGGCCGTGGCTACACCTTC. Its translation is CASSLTGGRGYTF.

This clonotype was counted between two and nine times. The gene calls are TRBV12-3 or TRBV12-4 and TRBJ2-2, with 7 bases that match TRBD2. Trimming took 11 bases from V and 0 from J; bases not matched to a gene: 6. CDR3 size: 14 residues. CDR3 loop: CALGRGPNTGELFF. The CDR3 DNA reads as TGTGCCCTGGGGAGGGGACCGAACACCGGGGAGCTGTTTTTT.

There are a few counts of this clonotype. The chain has TRBV27 and TRBJ2-1; D unclear. V lost 5 bases, J lost 3 bases, and 11 bases lay in between. The germline V gene has CDR1 MNHEY and CDR2 SMNVEV (reference sequence). The CDR3 is 14 residues long. For the CDR3, the DNA is TGTGCCAGCAGTCCTCGCGGTCTCTACAATGAGCAGTTCTTC. Protein product: CASSPRGLYNEQFF.